These 16 T cell receptor beta chains originate from one sample sequenced in a study of blood T cell repertoires in COVID-19. Libraries were prepared by immunoSEQ multiplex PCR; TCRdb keeps only in-frame clonotypes and omits some of them. The sample yields over 150,000 clones, around 79% seen once. The source material was peripheral blood. Source of these receptors: a woman aged 45-65 years with acute or convalescent COVID-19.

The genes are TRBV6-5 and TRBJ1-6; TRBD1 agrees at 7 bases. The CDR3 runs 15 residues. Germline trimming cut 7 bases from V and 6 bases from J; bases unmatched to any gene: 9. Germline V gene lookup returns CDR1 MNHEY and CDR2 SVGAGI. The CDR3 loop is CASITSGQLNSPLHF. The CDR3 bases are TGTGCCAGCATAACCTCGGGACAGCTTAATTCACCCCTCCACTTT.

The chain employs TRBV5-1 and TRBJ2-1; D remains ambiguous. The CDR3 covers 16 residues. Per the germline V gene, CDR1 is SGHRS and CDR2 is YFSETQ. The germline V and J ends were trimmed by 4 bases and 0 bases, with 14 bases remaining between them. This CDR3 is CASSDPSQSSYNEQFF. Written as DNA, the CDR3 is TGCGCCAGCAGCGACCCCTCACAGAGCTCCTACAATGAGCAGTTCTTC.

V gene TRBV11-2 combines with J gene TRBJ1-2; 7 nucleotides match TRBD1. Germline V gives CDR1 SGHAT, CDR2 FQNNGV. V shed 1 base, J shed 4 bases, and the junction held 0 bases outside the gene matches. This CDR3 region has 13 residues. Here the CDR3 DNA reads TGTGCCAGCAGCTTAGGACAGGGCTATGGCTACACCTTC. Protein: CASSLGQGYGYTF.

The rearrangement joins TRBV3-1 (or the pseudogene TRBV3-2) to TRBJ2-2, with 10 bases matching TRBD2. V gave up 1 base and J gave up 9 bases; unmatched junction bases: 8. Germline-derived CDR1 and CDR2 are LGHDT and YNNKEL (reference sequence). The CDR3 is 16 amino acids. The CDR3: CASSQVEIAGGRELFF. The DNA of the CDR3 is TGTGCCAGCAGCCAAGTTGAGATAGCGGGAGGACGGGAGCTGTTTTTT.

The rearrangement uses TRBV7-8 and TRBJ1-3; D unresolved. Trimming shortened V by 5 bases and J by 4 bases, and 15 bases separated the two germline ends. CDR1 is SGHVS, CDR2 FQNEAQ, per germline. This CDR3 has 15 residues. CDR3 residues: CASSPLDSIGNTIYF. Here the CDR3 DNA reads TGTGCCAGCAGCCCCCTCGACTCCATCGGAAACACCATATATTTT.

The CDR3: CSVVSGQGNADTQYF. Written as DNA, the CDR3 is TGCAGCGTTGTCTCTGGACAGGGTAATGCAGATACGCAGTATTTT. The V and J genes are TRBV29-1 and TRBJ2-3, with 8 bases fitting TRBD1. J gave up 4 bases and V 4 bases, and 10 bases lay outside the gene matches. Germline CDR1 is SQVTM and CDR2 is ANQGSEA. The CDR3 totals 15 residues.

The chain is built from TRBV18 and TRBJ1-6, with 11 bases fitting TRBD1. Germline V CDR1 and CDR2: KGHSH, LQKENI. The length of the CDR3 is 15 residues. With V trimmed by 3 bases and J by 7 bases, 2 bases remained unmatched. The CDR3 protein is CASSPGQGANSPLHF. The CDR3 bases are TGTGCCAGCTCACCCGGACAGGGGGCGAATTCACCCCTCCACTTT.

The chain recombines TRBV7-9 with TRBJ2-5, with TRBD2 identical over 14 bases. With 4 bases clipped from V and 2 bases from J, the junction kept 6 bases outside the gene matches. The CDR3 extends over 17 amino acids. In germline, CDR1 is SEHNR, CDR2 FQNEAQ (reference sequence). The DNA for the CDR3 is TGTGCCAGCAGCTGGGGGTGGACTAGCGGGAGGCAAGAGACCCAGTACTTC. This sequence encodes CASSWGWTSGRQETQYF.

On this clone: The identical CDR3 is also encoded by other nucleotide sequences in the sample. The chain recombines TRBV6-5 with TRBJ2-7, with 8 bases aligning to TRBD1. Per germline, CDR1 MNHEY and CDR2 SVGAGI. This CDR3 is 14 amino acids long. V lost 2 bases, J lost 0 bases, and 0 bases stayed unmatched. The CDR3 DNA reads as TGTGCCAGCAGTTACGGACAGGGCTCCTACGAGCAGTACTTC. Amino acid sequence: CASSYGQGSYEQYF.

V usage is TRBV2 and J usage is TRBJ2-2; D is perhaps TRBD2 (6 bases). Trimming cost V 6 bases and J 7 bases, with 24 bases left between them. Per germline, CDR1 SNHLY and CDR2 FYNNEI. The CDR3 spans 17 residues. The CDR3 reads CASSDRRGRDWFGELFF. The CDR3 DNA sequence: TGTGCCAGCAGCGACCGGCGGGGCAGGGATTGGTTCGGGGAGCTGTTTTTT.

This chain links TRBV6-2 or TRBV6-3 with TRBJ2-4, with 9 bases aligning to TRBD2. The CDR3 runs to 15 residues. The V segment lost 6 bases and the J segment 7 bases; nucleotides outside the gene matches: 10. Germline values: CDR1 MNHEY, CDR2 SVGEGT. CDR3 sequence: CASSPGAGGRNIQYF. The CDR3 DNA reads as TGTGCCAGCAGCCCAGGGGCGGGAGGGAGGAACATTCAGTACTTC.

The chain has TRBV5-6 and TRBJ1-1; the D gene is possibly TRBD1 (5 bases). Per germline, CDR1 SGHDT and CDR2 YYEEEE. The CDR3 contains 14 residues. V lost 1 base and J 0 bases, leaving 7 bases between the germline ends. As DNA, the CDR3 is TGTGCCAGCAGCTTGAACAGGTTGAACACTGAAGCTTTCTTT. Translating it yields CASSLNRLNTEAFF.

The rearrangement uses TRBV28 and TRBJ2-7; 9 nucleotides agree with TRBD2. The CDR3 consists of 15 residues. Germline assignment: CDR1 MDHEN and CDR2 SYDVKM. V shed 5 bases, J shed 2 bases, and the junction held 7 bases outside the gene matches. In DNA form, the CDR3 reads TGTGCCAGCAGTCCACCACTAGCGGGCACCTACGAGCAGTACTTC. Translated, it gives CASSPPLAGTYEQYF.

The chain has TRBV20-1 and TRBJ1-2, with 7 bases aligning to TRBD1. Germline V gene sequence: CDR1 DFQATT, CDR2 SNEGSKA (reference sequence). The CDR3 contains 13 residues. J gave up 8 bases and V 3 bases, and 9 bases lay outside the gene matches. The DNA for the CDR3 is TGCAGTGCTAGTTTTGCAGGGGGTTCGGGCTACACCTTC. It yields the protein CSASFAGGSGYTF.

CDR3 in DNA: TGTGCCAGCAGGGTGACAATAGGCTATGGCTACACCTTC. This gives the protein CASRVTIGYGYTF. The V and J genes are TRBV2 and TRBJ1-2; D is undetermined. The CDR3 is 13 amino acids. The germline V gene encodes CDR1 SNHLY and CDR2 FYNNEI. The V end was cut by 6 bases, the J end by 4 bases, with 12 bases between.

The CDR3 nucleotides are TGTGCCAGCAGTCTGACTAATTCCCTCTCCTACGAGCAGTACTTC. This codes for CASSLTNSLSYEQYF. The chain combines TRBV6-2 or TRBV6-3 with TRBJ2-7, with TRBD2 as a possible D gene (5 bases). This CDR3 has 15 residues. Germline CDR1 MNHEY, CDR2 SVGEGT. The V end lost 5 bases, the J end lost 0 bases, and 14 bases lay between the germline ends.